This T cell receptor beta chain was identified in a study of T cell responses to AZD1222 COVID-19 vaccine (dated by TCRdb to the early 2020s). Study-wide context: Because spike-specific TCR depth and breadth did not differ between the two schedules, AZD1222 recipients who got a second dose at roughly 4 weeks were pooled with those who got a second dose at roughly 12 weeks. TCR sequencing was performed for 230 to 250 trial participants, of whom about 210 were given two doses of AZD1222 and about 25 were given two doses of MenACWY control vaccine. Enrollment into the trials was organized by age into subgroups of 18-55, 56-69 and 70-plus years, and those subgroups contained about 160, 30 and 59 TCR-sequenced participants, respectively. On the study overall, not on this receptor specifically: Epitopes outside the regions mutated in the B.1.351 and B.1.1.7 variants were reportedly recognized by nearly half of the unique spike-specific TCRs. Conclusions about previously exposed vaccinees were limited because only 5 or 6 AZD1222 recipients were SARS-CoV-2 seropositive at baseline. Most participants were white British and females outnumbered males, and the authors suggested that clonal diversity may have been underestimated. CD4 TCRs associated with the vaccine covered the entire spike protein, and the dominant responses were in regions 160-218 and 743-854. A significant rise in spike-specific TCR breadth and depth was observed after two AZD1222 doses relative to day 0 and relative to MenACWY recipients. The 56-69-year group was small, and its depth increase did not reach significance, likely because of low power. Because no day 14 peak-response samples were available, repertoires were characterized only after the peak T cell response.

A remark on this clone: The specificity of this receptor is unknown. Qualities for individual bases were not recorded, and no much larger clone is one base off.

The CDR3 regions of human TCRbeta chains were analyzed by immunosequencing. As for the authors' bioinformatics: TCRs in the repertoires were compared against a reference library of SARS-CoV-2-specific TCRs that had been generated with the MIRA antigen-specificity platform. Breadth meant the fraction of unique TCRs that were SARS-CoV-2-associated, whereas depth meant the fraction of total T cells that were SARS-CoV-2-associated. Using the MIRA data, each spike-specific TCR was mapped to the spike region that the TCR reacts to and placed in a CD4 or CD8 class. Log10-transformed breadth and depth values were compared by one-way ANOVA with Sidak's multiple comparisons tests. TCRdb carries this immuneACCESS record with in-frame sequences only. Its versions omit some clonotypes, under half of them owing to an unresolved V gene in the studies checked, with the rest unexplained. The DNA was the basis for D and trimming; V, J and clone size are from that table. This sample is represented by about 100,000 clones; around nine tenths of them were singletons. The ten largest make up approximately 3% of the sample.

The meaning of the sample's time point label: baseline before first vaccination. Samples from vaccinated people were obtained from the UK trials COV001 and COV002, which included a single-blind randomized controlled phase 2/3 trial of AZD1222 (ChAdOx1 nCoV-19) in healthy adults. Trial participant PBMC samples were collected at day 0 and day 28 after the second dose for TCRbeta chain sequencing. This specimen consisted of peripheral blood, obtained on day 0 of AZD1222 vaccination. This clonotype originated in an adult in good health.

Here the CDR3 is given as CASSRGGETQYF. The nucleotide sequence reads as follows: TGTGCCAGCAGCCGGGGCGGAGAGACCCAGTACTTC. The rearranged chain carries TRBV3-1 (or the pseudogene TRBV3-2) and TRBJ2-5; TRBD1 is possibly the D segment (5 matching bases). Including cysteine and phenylalanine, the CDR3 has 12 amino acids. The retained sequence is limited to the CDR3, 36 bases, with the frame set at the first base. V is pared back by 4 bases and J by 4 bases, with 7 bases lying between the germline termini. Via the germline V gene (reference sequence), CDR1 is LGHDT and CDR2 YNNKEL.